These T cell receptor beta chains were read from a single sample in a study of cytomegalovirus exposure and HLA in healthy donors. Here immunoSEQ multiplex PCR was the method, and the copy in TCRdb shows in-frame clones only, minus some. The table includes 150,000 to 200,000 clones, 70% detected once. The sample comprised PBMCs. The receptors come from a man between 18 and 35 years old in good health and CMV-seropositive. Both conserved end residues are part of each CDR3. D genes are given only for firm matches. Clone size appears in some rows only: once, few, many, or a class for an expanded clone.

cdr3_nt	cdr3_aa	clone_size	v_call	j_call	d_call
TGTGCCAGCAGCTTAGTCCCCACTAGCGGGACAGATACGCAGTATTTT	CASSLVPTSGTDTQYF	once	TRBV7-9	TRBJ2-3	TRBD2
TGTGCCAGCGGTCGAGGAAAGGAGACCCAGTACTTC	CASGRGKETQYF	.	TRBV6-1	TRBJ2-5	.
TGTGCCACCCTCAGACAGGGGACGGCCACTGAAGCTTTCTTT	CATLRQGTATEAFF	.	TRBV10-3	TRBJ1-1	TRBD1
TGTGCCAGCAGCCGCTTGAACTATGAGGGCTACACCTTC	CASSRLNYEGYTF	.	TRBV2	TRBJ1-2	.
TGTGCCAGCAGTTGGAGGAATGAGCAGTTCTTC	CASSWRNEQFF	.	TRBV6-1	TRBJ2-1	.
TGCGCCAGCAGCTTTGCACATAAAGACACTGAAGCTTTCTTT	CASSFAHKDTEAFF	once	TRBV5-1	TRBJ1-1	.
TGTGCCAGCAGCCCTACCGGGACTAGCGCAACAGATACGCAGTATTTT	CASSPTGTSATDTQYF	.	TRBV7-8	TRBJ2-3	TRBD2
TGTGCCAGCAGCTTAGGAGGGATCTCTGGAAACACCATATATTTT	CASSLGGISGNTIYF	.	TRBV11-2	TRBJ1-3	.
TGTGCCTGGAGTGTCACTCACCCCGATGAGCAGTTCTTC	CAWSVTHPDEQFF	.	TRBV30	TRBJ2-1	.
TGTGCCACCGGAGACAGAATGAACACTGAAGCTTTCTTT	CATGDRMNTEAFF	.	TRBV6-5	TRBJ1-1	.
TGTGCCAGCAGCTTGGCCGGGGTAATGGATGGCTACACCTTC	CASSLAGVMDGYTF	few	TRBV7-8	TRBJ1-2	.
TGTGCCAGCAGCTTAGATAGAGCTGAAGCTTTCTTT	CASSLDRAEAFF	few	TRBV11-3	TRBJ1-1	.
TGTGCCAGCACCGGGACAGGGAGGGTCACTGAAGCTTTCTTT	CASTGTGRVTEAFF	.	TRBV2	TRBJ1-1	TRBD1
TGTGCCAGCAGCAAAATCGCAGGACAGGGGACCGGGGAGCTGTTTTTT	CASSKIAGQGTGELFF	once	TRBV7-3	TRBJ2-2	TRBD1
TGTGCCAGCAGCCCCACAGGGCTAAACTATGGCTACACCTTC	CASSPTGLNYGYTF	.	TRBV11-2	TRBJ1-2	.